The 6 T cell receptor beta chains reported below all come from one sample, sequenced in a study of T cells in Graves' hyperthyroidism and ophthalmopathy. Template material for amplifying TCR beta CDR3 regions consisted of RNA transcripts. HTBI primers drove first-round RT-PCR of the TCR CDR3. One entry per CDR3 protein results from TCRdb running MiXCR on the multiplex PCR reads. The data show a few hundred thousand distinct CDR3 sequences, less than 20% seen once. The sample taken for sequencing was blood. Source of these receptors: a man in his late teens or twenties with Graves' ophthalmopathy.

The table lists this clonotype with many counts. This chain uses TRBV20-1 with TRBJ1-2; no firm D call. The CDR3 contains 13 residues. The germline V and J ends were trimmed by 0 bases and 2 bases, with 7 bases remaining between them. CDR1 and CDR2 from the germline V gene are DFQATT and SNEGSKA (reference sequence). The CDR3 DNA follows: TGCAGTGCTAGAGATGCCGTCAACTATGGCTACACCTTC. Residues: CSARDAVNYGYTF.

About this clonotype itself: No DNA is shown, since the ends of the CDR3 on it are uncertain; the CDR3 is the one TCRdb lists. This chain joins TRBV18 and TRBJ1-1; TRBD1, the D gene given by the table, was not confirmed from the DNA. Germline V gene lookup returns CDR1 KGHSH and CDR2 LQKENI. The CDR3 is 16 amino acids long, termini counted. CDR3 protein: CVSSPLTVGQGTEAFF.

This clonotype was detected only a few times. The V call is TRBV2, the J call TRBJ1-1, with 7 nucleotides matching TRBD1. The germline V gene encodes CDR1 SNHLY and CDR2 FYNNEI. The CDR3 runs 16 residues. With 0 bases clipped from V and 7 bases from J, the junction kept 11 bases outside the gene matches. The CDR3 coding sequence is TGTGCCAGCAGTGAAGCTGGCAGGGGAAGGGGGCTTGAAGCTTTCTTT. Translated, it gives CASSEAGRGRGLEAFF. The whole variable domain, remainder taken from reference TRBV2 and TRBJ1-1, is EPEVTQTPSHQVTQMGQEVILRCVPISNHLYFYWYRQILGQKVEFLVSFYNNEISEKSEIFDDQFSVERPDGSNFTLKIRSTKLEDSAMYFCASSEAGRGRGLEAFFGQGTRLTVV.

The chain couples TRBV19 to TRBJ2-1; D not certain. CDR3 size: 11 residues. The V and J ends lost 6 bases and 5 bases respectively, with 5 bases between them. The V gene's germline CDR1 is LNHDA and CDR2 SQIVND (reference sequence). The CDR3 loop is CASSRDNEQFF. The DNA of the CDR3 is TGTGCCAGTAGCCGGGACAATGAGCAGTTCTTC.

This clonotype was observed a handful of times. The chain recombines TRBV5-8 with TRBJ2-5; the D call may be TRBD1 or TRBD2 (5 bases each). V was trimmed by 8 bases and J by 1 base, leaving 18 bases between them. This CDR3 spans 15 amino acids. Germline V gene data show CDR1 as SGHTS and CDR2 as YDEGEE. In nucleotides, the CDR3 is TGTGCCAGTTCTGGGGGAACTCTCCTCCAAGAGACCCAGTACTTC. It codes for CASSGGTLLQETQYF.

In this sample, this clonotype turned up many times. CDR3 sequence reads: CASSLGGVDYGYTF. The CDR3 DNA reads TGTGCCAGCAGCTTAGGGGGCGTTGACTATGGCTACACCTTC. The chain couples TRBV3-1 to TRBJ1-2; 7 nucleotides match TRBD1. CDR1 and CDR2 from the germline V gene are LGHDT and YNNKEL (reference sequence). V shed 5 bases, J shed 3 bases, and the junction held 6 bases outside the gene matches. The length of the CDR3 is 14 residues.